The 31 T cell receptor beta chains reported below all come from one sample, sequenced in a study of OX40 agonist ivuxolimab in advanced cancers. The repertoire was sequenced with immunoSEQ multiplex PCR; TCRdb's copy has only in-frame clones and lacks some. The sample contains 55,000 to 70,000 clones, 80% to 90% of which appear only once. The sample here was CD4+ or CD8+ T cells sorted from blood, taken in a trial of the OX40 agonist ivuxolimab. The receptors shown here come from an adult with an advanced solid tumor such as melanoma, head and neck, liver or kidney cancer.

This rearrangement joins TRBV5-6 to TRBJ2-7; TRBD1 aligns across 9 bases. There are 15 residues in the CDR3. CDR1 SGHDT and CDR2 YYEEEE come from the germline V gene. J lost 6 bases, V lost 5 bases, and 12 bases had no gene match. The CDR3 is CASSPAGTGKSEQYF. As DNA, the CDR3 is TGTGCCAGCAGTCCAGCCGGGACAGGGAAATCCGAGCAGTACTTC.

V usage is TRBV28 and J usage is TRBJ1-4; perhaps TRBD1 as D (5 bases). The CDR3 length is 14 residues. Germline assignment: CDR1 MDHEN and CDR2 SYDVKM. V dropped 3 bases and J dropped 4 bases, with 9 bases sitting between them. The CDR3 DNA is TGTGCCAGCAGTTTTATGGACATTAATGAAAAACTGTTTTTT. Protein product: CASSFMDINEKLFF.

The chain employs TRBV11-2 and TRBJ2-1; 10 bases are shared with TRBD2. With V trimmed by 5 bases and J by 9 bases, 13 bases remained unmatched. This CDR3 spans 16 amino acids. Germline V lookup: CDR1 SGHAT, CDR2 FQNNGV. CDR3 sequence reads: CASSAMGSGRGFEQFF. The DNA of the CDR3 is TGTGCCAGCAGCGCGATGGGGAGCGGGAGGGGATTTGAGCAGTTCTTC. Complete variable domain (other parts from reference TRBV11-2 and TRBJ2-1): EAGVAQSPRYKIIEKRQSVAFWCNPISGHATLYWYQQILGQGPKLLIQFQNNGVVDDSQLPKDRFSAERLKGVDSTLKIQPAKLEDSAVYLCASSAMGSGRGFEQFFGPGTRLTVL.

The rearrangement links TRBV5-1 to TRBJ1-4, with TRBD1 matching over 8 bases. There are 15 residues in the CDR3. Germline-derived CDR1 and CDR2 are SGHRS and YFSETQ. The V segment lost 0 bases and the J segment 8 bases; nucleotides outside the gene matches: 6. The DNA of the CDR3 is TGCGCCAGCAGCTTGGAAGGACAGGGAGAAGAAAAACTGTTTTTT. It codes for CASSLEGQGEEKLFF.

The chain recombines TRBV27 with TRBJ1-1; 7 positions agree with TRBD1. Trimming cost V 5 bases and J 9 bases; bases outside gene matches: 21. Germline V gene lookup returns CDR1 MNHEY and CDR2 SMNVEV (reference sequence). This CDR3 has 17 amino acids. The CDR3 nucleotides read TGTGCCAGCAGTCCGTGGACAGGACGAGTTAATCAAGTACAAGCTTTCTTT. It encodes CASSPWTGRVNQVQAFF.

This chain uses TRBV27 with TRBJ1-5; a possible D gene is TRBD1 (6 bases). In germline, CDR1 is MNHEY, CDR2 SMNVEV (reference sequence). There are 14 residues in the CDR3. Trimming took off 5 bases at V and 8 bases at J, with 16 bases between the two ends. The CDR3 nucleotides are TGTGCCAGCAGTCTCGAGGGGGGTGGAAAGCCCCAGCATTTT. Residues: CASSLEGGGKPQHF.

The V gene is TRBV6-6, the J gene TRBJ1-5, with D tentatively TRBD1 (5 bases). The CDR3 is 13 amino acids. With 6 bases removed from V and 3 bases from J, the gap between germline ends came to 9 bases. CDR1 is MNHNY and CDR2 is SVGAGI in the germline V gene (reference sequence). The CDR3 DNA is TGTGCCAGCAGAGGACAATCCAATCAGCCCCAGCATTTT. Encoded protein: CASRGQSNQPQHF.

The chain carries TRBV5-1 and TRBJ1-4; 9 nucleotides match TRBD1. CDR1 and CDR2 (germline): SGHRS, YFSETQ. Trimming took 3 bases from V and 7 from J; bases not matched to a gene: 7. The CDR3 spans 15 residues. This chain's CDR3 is CASSWRTGESEKLFF. The CDR3 DNA follows: TGCGCCAGCAGCTGGCGGACAGGGGAGAGTGAAAAACTGTTTTTT.

This rearrangement joins TRBV18 to TRBJ1-2, with D unclear. Between the trimmed V and J ends, which lost 3 bases and 3 bases, there was a span of 14 bases. Germline V CDR1 and CDR2: KGHSH, LQKENI. This CDR3 region has 15 residues. CDR3 loop: CASSPSDGRHYGYTF. CDR3 nucleotide sequence: TGTGCCAGCTCACCGTCGGACGGTAGACACTATGGCTACACCTTC.

This clone was seen once. The rearrangement uses TRBV5-4 and TRBJ2-2; TRBD1 aligns across 7 bases. From germline, CDR1 is SGHNT and CDR2 YYREEE (reference sequence). This CDR3 spans 16 amino acids. V lost 3 bases to trimming and J lost 0 bases; unmatched junction nucleotides: 5. The CDR3 DNA follows: TGTGCCAGCAGCTCCCCGACAGGGTCGAACACCGGGGAGCTGTTTTTT. Its translation is CASSSPTGSNTGELFF.

This clone has a handful of counts. The chain joins TRBV10-3 to TRBJ2-2; D is ambiguous. Per the germline V gene, CDR1 is ENHRY and CDR2 is SYGVKD. V lost 11 bases to trimming and J lost 0 bases, with 10 bases between them. This CDR3 has 13 residues. The CDR3 DNA is TGTGCCTCGACTGGAACGAACACCGGGGAGCTGTTTTTT. Translating gives CASTGTNTGELFF.

To note about this clone: The sample contains more than one DNA sequence encoding this CDR3. This chain uses TRBV18 with TRBJ1-1, with D possibly being TRBD1 (5 bases). V was shortened by 6 bases and J by 1 base, with 9 bases between the two germline ends. The germline V gene has CDR1 KGHSH and CDR2 LQKENI. This CDR3 has 13 amino acids. The CDR3, as DNA: TGTGCCAGCTCGCGGGACCGGAACACTGAAGCTTTCTTT. It translates to CASSRDRNTEAFF.

This chain uses TRBV7-9 with TRBJ2-5; D is unresolved. The CDR3 has 14 amino acids. The V gene's germline CDR1 is SEHNR and CDR2 FQNEAQ (reference sequence). Trimming removed 2 bases at V and 0 bases at J, with 7 bases between. The DNA of the CDR3 is TGTGCCAGCAGCTTAAGGGCCGACCAAGAGACCCAGTACTTC. This sequence encodes CASSLRADQETQYF.

A single count supports this clone. V usage is TRBV5-6 and J usage is TRBJ1-3, with D perhaps TRBD1 (6 bases). CDR3 length: 15 amino acids. Germline CDR1 and CDR2: SGHDT and YYEEEE. Trimming stripped 0 bases from V and 4 bases from J, with 11 bases between. CDR3 in amino acids: CASSLEQGSGNTIYF. CDR3 coding DNA: TGTGCCAGCAGCTTGGAACAGGGATCCGGAAACACCATATATTTT.

The chain joins TRBV6-5 to TRBJ2-1, with 10 bases lining up with TRBD1. The CDR3 is made up of 14 amino acids. Trimming took 7 bases from V and 3 from J; bases not matched to a gene: 3. Germline loops: CDR1 MNHEY, CDR2 SVGAGI. The CDR3 DNA sequence: TGTGCCAGCATCGGGACAGGGGTCTACAATGAGCAGTTCTTC. This encodes CASIGTGVYNEQFF.

The chain joins TRBV2 to TRBJ1-5, with a possible D match to TRBD1 (5 bases). This CDR3 is built from 16 residues. Germline V lookup: CDR1 SNHLY, CDR2 FYNNEI. Trimming cost V 8 bases and J 1 base, with 18 bases left between them. CDR3 loop: CASGNREGRSNQPQHF. The CDR3 region has the DNA TGTGCCAGCGGGAATAGGGAGGGACGGAGCAATCAGCCCCAGCATTTT.

This chain joins TRBV2 and TRBJ1-1; tentative D call: TRBD1 (6 bases). Trimming cost V 6 bases and J 2 bases, with 16 bases left between them. Germline values: CDR1 SNHLY, CDR2 FYNNEI. The CDR3 totals 15 residues. CDR3 nucleotide sequence: TGTGCCAGCAGGGATAACAGCAGGGGTAACACTGAAGCTTTCTTT. Translated: CASRDNSRGNTEAFF.

The chain uses TRBV19 and TRBJ2-7; possibly TRBD1 for D (5 bases). The CDR3 spans 14 residues. Germline-derived CDR1 and CDR2 are LNHDA and SQIVND (reference sequence). Deletions cut 5 bases from V and 6 bases from J, with 17 bases between. CDR3 nucleotide sequence: TGTGCCAGTAGTTCACAGGCAACCTTGGGCGAGCAGTACTTC. It translates to CASSSQATLGEQYF.

The chain carries TRBV30 and TRBJ1-4, with a tentative D call TRBD1 (5 bases). V dropped 3 bases and J dropped 5 bases, with 10 bases sitting between them. The CDR3 is made up of 13 amino acids. Germline V CDR1 and CDR2: GTSNPN, SVGIG (reference sequence). The CDR3 region has the DNA TGTGCCTGGAGGTTGGCAGGGAATGAAAAACTGTTTTTT. It yields the protein CAWRLAGNEKLFF.

The rearrangement joins TRBV2 to TRBJ1-5; no clear D gene. The CDR3 loop spans 14 amino acids. Per the germline V gene, CDR1 is SNHLY and CDR2 is FYNNEI. Trimming removed 1 base at V and 7 bases at J, with 11 bases between. CDR3 region: CASSEGRDGQPQHF. DNA of the CDR3: TGTGCCAGCAGTGAAGGGCGAGACGGGCAGCCCCAGCATTTT.

The chain links TRBV4-1 to TRBJ2-2; TRBD2 matches at 13 bases. This CDR3 comprises 16 residues. The V and J ends lost 7 bases and 5 bases, in that order; junction bases with no gene match: 7. The V gene's germline CDR1 is MGHRA and CDR2 YSYEKL. This CDR3 reads CASKGLAGIGTGELFF. The CDR3 bases are TGCGCCAGCAAGGGACTAGCGGGAATTGGGACCGGGGAGCTGTTTTTT.

The chain joins TRBV20-1 to TRBJ2-3, with D possibly called TRBD1 or TRBD2 (5 bases each). Per germline, CDR1 DFQATT and CDR2 SNEGSKA (reference sequence). CDR3 size: 10 residues. In DNA, the CDR3 is TGCTCCCTAGGGGAGGATACGCAGTATTTT. It encodes CSLGEDTQYF.

CDR3 sequence: CASSQVRETQYF. The CDR3 DNA reads TGCGCCAGCAGCCAAGTGAGAGAGACCCAGTACTTC. The V gene is TRBV4-1, the J gene TRBJ2-5; D unresolved. V gave up 1 base and J gave up 4 bases, with 4 bases separating them. This CDR3 spans 12 amino acids. Germline values: CDR1 MGHRA, CDR2 YSYEKL.

V and J are TRBV21-1 and TRBJ1-2; TRBD1 is taken as the D call from the table, unchecked against the DNA. TRBV21-1 is flagged as a pseudogene. The CDR3 is 16 amino acids. In DNA form, the CDR3 reads TGTGCCAGCAGCAAAGTCGCGACAGGGTTCTATCGAGGCTACACCTTC. This translates into CASSKVATGFYRGYTF.

V gene TRBV29-1 combines with J gene TRBJ1-5, with D tentatively TRBD1 (5 bases). In germline, CDR1 is SQVTM, CDR2 ANQGSEA. The V end was cut by 7 bases, the J end by 5 bases, with 12 bases between. This CDR3 comprises 12 residues. DNA for the CDR3: TGCAGCGCCGGAGGAGGGGATCAGCCCCAGCATTTT. Its protein product is CSAGGGDQPQHF.

This clone is a singleton in its sample. The chain employs TRBV20-1 and TRBJ2-2; unclear D gene. V lost 6 bases, J lost 7 bases, and 9 bases lay in between. CDR1 is DFQATT and CDR2 is SNEGSKA in the germline V gene (reference sequence). This CDR3 is 11 amino acids long. The CDR3 is CSAPRVGELFF. Here the CDR3 DNA reads TGCAGTGCCCCTCGGGTCGGGGAGCTGTTTTTT.

The chain uses TRBV18 and TRBJ2-7; the D is unclear. The CDR3 totals 15 residues. V was pared by 1 base and J by 1 base, with 11 bases between. Germline CDR1 KGHSH, CDR2 LQKENI. The CDR3 DNA reads TGTGCCAGCTCACCACGCTCCATCATTTCCTACGAGCAGTACTTC. This codes for CASSPRSIISYEQYF. Based on the CDR3 plus reference TRBV18 and TRBJ2-7, the full variable domain is NAGVMQNPRHLVRRRGQEARLRCSPMKGHSHVYWYRQLPEEGLKFMVYLQKENIIDESGMPKERFSAEFPKEGPSILRIQQVVRGDSAAYFCASSPRSIISYEQYFGPGTRLTVT.

A single count supports this clone. For the CDR3, the DNA is TGTGCCAGCTCACCACGGACGGGGGCTGATCTTGGAAACACCATATATTTT. The encoded protein is CASSPRTGADLGNTIYF. The chain combines TRBV18 with TRBJ1-3; possibly TRBD1 for D (6 bases). V was trimmed by 1 base and J by 3 bases, leaving 16 bases between them. Germline V gene data show CDR1 as KGHSH and CDR2 as LQKENI. CDR3 size: 17 residues.

This clone showed up just once. V gene TRBV28 combines with J gene TRBJ2-7; D unclear. The CDR3 length is 16 residues. The V gene lost 10 bases and the J gene lost 0 bases, with 22 bases spanning the gap. CDR1 is MDHEN, CDR2 SYDVKM, per germline. As DNA, the CDR3 is TGTGCCACGTCACCCGCAGGAATCGGTAGCTCCTACGAGCAGTACTTC. This translates into CATSPAGIGSSYEQYF.

The chain joins TRBV6-5 to TRBJ1-6, with 9 bases fitting TRBD1. The V gene's germline CDR1 is MNHEY and CDR2 SVGAGI. The length of the CDR3 is 14 residues. The J segment lost 9 bases and the V segment lost 6 bases, leaving 6 bases of the junction unmatched. The CDR3 spells CASRIGQGFSPLHF. As DNA, the CDR3 is TGTGCCAGCAGGATAGGACAGGGGTTTTCACCCCTCCACTTT.

The CDR3 bases are TGTGCCGCTAGCGGCTACTCCTACGAGCAGTACTTC. Translation: CAASGYSYEQYF. The V call is TRBV30, the J call TRBJ2-7; 7 bases align to TRBD2. CDR3 length equals 12 residues. Germline-derived CDR1 and CDR2 are GTSNPN and SVGIG (reference sequence). With V trimmed by 8 bases and J by 0 bases, 4 bases remained unmatched.